The T cell receptor beta chain described here comes from a study of blood T cell repertoires in COVID-19. Study-wide background: Spain, Italy and the United States supplied samples that represented acute and convalescent COVID-19.

In the original analysis: The assay estimated nucleated cells by amplifying reference gene primers. The repertoire was sequenced with immunoSEQ multiplex PCR; TCRdb's copy has only in-frame clones and lacks some. D and trimming come from the DNA, and the V and J calls and clone size come from that table. This sample carries 250,000 or so clones, 89% of them seen once, and the ten largest clones take around 4.6%. The germline V gene has CDR1 SGHVS and CDR2 FNYEAQ. This CDR3 is built from 16 residues. Deletions cut 5 bases from V and 1 base from J, with 14 bases between. Sequenced material: peripheral blood. The chain joins TRBV7-6 to TRBJ2-2, with D perhaps TRBD1 (6 bases). This sequence originates from a middle-aged woman who had recovered from COVID-19. The CDR3 bases are TGTGCCAGCAGCAGTAACAGGGCAGGGAACACCGGGGAGCTGTTTTTT. Encoded protein: CASSSNRAGNTGELFF.